These 28 T cell receptor beta chains share one sample of origin, sequenced in a study of CXCR3-negative and CXCR3-positive naive CD8 T cells. The libraries of TRB cDNA were constructed through 5' RACE using UMI labels. Reprocessing the 5' RACE reads, TCRdb reports a single entry for every CDR3 protein and omits DNA. This table holds 46,000 or so distinct CDR3 sequences. Sequenced input: naive CXCR3- CD8+ T cells from blood. The subset here: CD45RO-CCR7+CD27+CD95- naive CD8+ T cells lacking CXCR3 (TNR3-). The source is a human donor in good health. Some clones in this sample may be carry-over from other donors' samples.

This chain links TRBV28 with TRBJ1-5; TCRdb designates TRBD1, a call that cannot be tested without DNA. The CDR3 extends over 16 amino acids. Germline values: CDR1 MDHEN, CDR2 SYDVKM. The CDR3 spells CASSLAGGGGNQPQHF.

This chain connects TRBV20-1 to TRBJ2-2. Germline V CDR1 and CDR2: DFQATT, SNEGSKA (reference sequence). This CDR3 has 12 residues. CDR3 region: CSARVPTGELFF.

This chain links TRBV12-3 or TRBV12-4 with TRBJ1-1; TCRdb outputs TRBD1, but without DNA this stays unchecked. The CDR3 has 15 residues. CDR3: CASSLTGGRNTEAFF.

The chain uses TRBV29-1 and TRBJ1-1. CDR3 size: 12 residues. The germline CDR1 and CDR2 sequences are SQVTM and ANQGSEA. This CDR3 reads CSVDPNHTEAFF.

The genes are TRBV6-6 and TRBJ2-3; TCRdb's D call of TRBD1 is untestable without DNA. This CDR3 is built from 14 residues. The germline CDR1 and CDR2 sequences are MNHNY and SVGAGI (reference sequence). The CDR3 here is CASSYGTEADTQYF.

The J gene is TRBJ2-3, the V gene TRBV2; TCRdb lists TRBD2, though no DNA is available to test this call. Germline values: CDR1 SNHLY, CDR2 FYNNEI. This CDR3 spans 18 amino acids. The CDR3 spells CASSHPSGLAGNQHTQYF.

J is TRBJ2-1 and V is TRBV12-3 or TRBV12-4; as DNA is missing, the TRBD2 call by TCRdb cannot be tested. CDR3 length: 16 amino acids. CDR3 region: CASSLPDGLAYNEQFF.

The CDR3 region is CSVVVRRKAFF. This chain connects TRBV29-1 to TRBJ1-1. Germline V lookup: CDR1 SQVTM, CDR2 ANQGSEA. This CDR3 is 11 amino acids long.

The chain combines TRBV29-1 with TRBJ2-3; without DNA, the TCRdb call of TRBD1 cannot be checked. The germline V gene encodes CDR1 SQVTM and CDR2 ANQGSEA. The CDR3 length is 16 residues. This CDR3 is CSAGDGGRGGSDTQYF.

The V and J genes are TRBV29-1 and TRBJ1-2. Germline-derived CDR1 and CDR2 are SQVTM and ANQGSEA. The CDR3 is made up of 15 amino acids. The CDR3 reads CSPFGPKAGGIGYTF.

This sequence joins TRBV7-9 and TRBJ1-1. This CDR3 region has 13 residues. Per germline, CDR1 SEHNR and CDR2 FQNEAQ (reference sequence). The CDR3 sequence: CASSLDEYTEAFF.

The chain carries TRBV7-6 and TRBJ1-1; TCRdb lists TRBD1, though no DNA is available to test this call. Looked up from germline, CDR1 is SGHVS and CDR2 is FNYEAQ. The CDR3 contains 16 residues. Here the CDR3 reads CASRSRGDSEYTEAFF.

The rearrangement links TRBV15 to TRBJ2-7. Per germline, CDR1 LNHNV and CDR2 YYDKDF (reference sequence). The CDR3 is made up of 13 amino acids. The CDR3 spells CATSSAVGYEQYF.

The chain joins TRBV20-1 to TRBJ2-7; there is no DNA to check the TCRdb D call of TRBD2. The germline CDR1 and CDR2 sequences are DFQATT and SNEGSKA (reference sequence). CDR3 length equals 15 residues. CDR3 in amino acids: CSARDLTSGTYEQYF.

This chain connects TRBV3-1 to TRBJ1-1; there is no DNA to check the TCRdb D call of TRBD1. The CDR3 totals 15 residues. Germline CDR1 is LGHDT and CDR2 is YNNKEL (reference sequence). Here the CDR3 reads CASSQKTGGNTEAFF.

The V gene is TRBV10-3, the J gene TRBJ1-5. Germline V gene data show CDR1 as ENHRY and CDR2 as SYGVKD. This CDR3 region has 15 residues. This CDR3 reads CATSRTQETNQPQHF.

The J gene is TRBJ2-5, the V gene TRBV4-1; TCRdb calls TRBD2, which cannot be checked without DNA. Germline V lookup: CDR1 MGHRA, CDR2 YSYEKL. CDR3 size: 14 residues. This CDR3 reads CASSPGSGQETQYF.

The chain carries TRBV20-1 and TRBJ2-7; TCRdb's D gene call, TRBD2, goes unchecked for lack of DNA. Germline CDR1 is DFQATT and CDR2 is SNEGSKA (reference sequence). This CDR3 region has 16 residues. The CDR3 reads CSAIPSDEWVGYEQYF.

J is TRBJ2-1 and V is TRBV19; TCRdb outputs TRBD1, but without DNA this stays unchecked. Germline V gene data show CDR1 as LNHDA and CDR2 as SQIVND (reference sequence). This CDR3 region has 11 residues. CDR3 sequence reads: CASSRPNEQFF.

CDR3 protein: CSASSFVQTSGEQYF. The chain has TRBV20-1 and TRBJ2-7. Germline lookup yields CDR1 DFQATT and CDR2 SNEGSKA (reference sequence). The CDR3 is 15 residues long.

By frequency, this clonotype is medium-sized. CDR3 residues: CASSPGPTYEQYF. V and J are TRBV7-9 and TRBJ2-7; TCRdb indicates TRBD2, and absent DNA this call remains unverified. The CDR3 loop spans 13 amino acids. Germline V gene sequence: CDR1 SEHNR, CDR2 FQNEAQ (reference sequence). The full variable domain, its missing parts supplied by reference TRBV7-9 and TRBJ2-7, is DTGVSQNPRHKITKRGQNVTFRCDPISEHNRLYWYRQTLGQGPEFLTYFQNEAQLEKSRLLSDRFSAERPKGSFSTLEIQRTEQGDSAMYLCASSPGPTYEQYFGPGTRLTVT.

The rearrangement links TRBV7-9 to TRBJ1-2; TCRdb indicates TRBD1, and absent DNA this call remains unverified. The CDR3 runs 15 residues. CDR1 and CDR2 from the germline V gene are SEHNR and FQNEAQ (reference sequence). Here the CDR3 reads CASSLERDRGNGYTF.

The rearrangement uses TRBV29-1 and TRBJ2-7. The germline CDR1 and CDR2 sequences are SQVTM and ANQGSEA. CDR3 size: 11 residues. The CDR3 reads CSVDRFYEQYF.

The CDR3 sequence is CASSSRQRERETQYF. The V call is TRBV7-9, the J call TRBJ2-5; the D gene TCRdb calls, TRBD2, cannot be checked with no DNA. The CDR3 runs 15 residues. Germline V gives CDR1 SEHNR, CDR2 FQNEAQ (reference sequence).

The chain is built from TRBV27 and TRBJ2-1; TCRdb returns TRBD2, unconfirmable since there is no DNA. The CDR3 is 14 amino acids. The germline V gene has CDR1 MNHEY and CDR2 SMNVEV (reference sequence). The CDR3: CASSSGGSHNEQFF.

The rearrangement uses TRBV4-1 and TRBJ1-6. CDR1 and CDR2 from the germline V gene are MGHRA and YSYEKL. The CDR3 sequence is 18 residues long. The CDR3 spells CASSQDLQPSSYNSPLHF.

This chain links TRBV4-2 with TRBJ2-7; TCRdb designates TRBD2, a call that cannot be tested without DNA. The CDR3 runs 15 residues. Germline CDR1 is LGHNA and CDR2 is YNFKEQ. CDR3 residues: CASSQPAGSSYEQYF.

The V and J genes are TRBV14 and TRBJ2-7; absent DNA, TCRdb's TRBD1 call cannot be checked. Germline V gene sequence: CDR1 SGHDN, CDR2 FVKESK. The length of the CDR3 is 14 residues. The CDR3 region is CASSLGTYAYEQYF.